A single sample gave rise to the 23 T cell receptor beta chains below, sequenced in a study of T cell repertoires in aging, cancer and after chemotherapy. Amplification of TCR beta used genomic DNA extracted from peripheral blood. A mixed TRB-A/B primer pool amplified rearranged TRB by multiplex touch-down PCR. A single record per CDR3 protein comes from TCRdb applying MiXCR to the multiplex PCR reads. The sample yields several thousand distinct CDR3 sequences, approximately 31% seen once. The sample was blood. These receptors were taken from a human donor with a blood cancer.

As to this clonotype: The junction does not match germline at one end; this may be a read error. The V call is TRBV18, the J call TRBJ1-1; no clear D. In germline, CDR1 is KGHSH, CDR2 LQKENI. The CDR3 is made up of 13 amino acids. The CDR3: CASSPAANTEALF. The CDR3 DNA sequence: TGTGCCAGCTCACCAGCGGCCAACACTGAAGCTTTATTT. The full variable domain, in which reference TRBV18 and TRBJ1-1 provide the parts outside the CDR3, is NAGVMQNPRHLVRRRGQEARLRCSPMKGHSHVYWYRQLPEEGLKFMVYLQKENIIDESGMPKERFSAEFPKEGPSILRIQQVVRGDSAAYFCASSPAANTEALFGQGTRLTVV.

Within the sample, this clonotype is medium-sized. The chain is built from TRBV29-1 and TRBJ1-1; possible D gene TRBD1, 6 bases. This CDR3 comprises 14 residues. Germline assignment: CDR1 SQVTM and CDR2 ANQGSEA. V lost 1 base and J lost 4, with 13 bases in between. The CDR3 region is CSVEVGGGVTEAFF. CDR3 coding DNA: TGCAGCGTTGAAGTAGGTGGGGGCGTCACTGAAGCTTTCTTT.

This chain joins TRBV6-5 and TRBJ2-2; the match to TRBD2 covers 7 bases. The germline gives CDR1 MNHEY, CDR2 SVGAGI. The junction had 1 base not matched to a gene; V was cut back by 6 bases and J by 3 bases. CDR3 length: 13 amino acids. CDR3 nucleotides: TGTGCCAGCAGCAGCGGGGACACCGGGGAGCTGTTTTTT. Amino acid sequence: CASSSGDTGELFF.

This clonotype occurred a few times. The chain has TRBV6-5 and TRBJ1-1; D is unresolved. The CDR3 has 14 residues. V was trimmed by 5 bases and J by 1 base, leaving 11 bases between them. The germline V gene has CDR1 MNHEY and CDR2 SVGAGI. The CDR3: CASSPWTENTEAFF. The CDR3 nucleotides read TGTGCCAGCAGTCCCTGGACGGAGAACACTGAAGCTTTCTTT.

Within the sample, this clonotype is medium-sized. CDR3 nucleotide sequence: TGTGCCAGCAGCTACCGGGGCGGGGGACTTGAGACCCAGTACTTC. Translation gives CASSYRGGGLETQYF. This sequence joins TRBV6-5 and TRBJ2-5; TRBD2 matches 7 bases. There are 15 residues in the CDR3. V lost 6 bases, J lost 5 bases, and 12 bases stayed unmatched. The germline V gene has CDR1 MNHEY and CDR2 SVGAGI.

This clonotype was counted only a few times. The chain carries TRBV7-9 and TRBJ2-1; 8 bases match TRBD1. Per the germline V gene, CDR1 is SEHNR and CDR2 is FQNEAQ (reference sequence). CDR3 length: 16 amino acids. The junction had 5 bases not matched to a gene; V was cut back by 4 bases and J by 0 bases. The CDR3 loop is CASSSSGGSSYNEQFF. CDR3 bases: TGTGCCAGCAGCTCCTCAGGGGGCAGCTCCTACAATGAGCAGTTCTTC. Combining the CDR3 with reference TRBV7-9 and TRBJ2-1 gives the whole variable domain DTGVSQNPRHKITKRGQNVTFRCDPISEHNRLYWYRQTLGQGPEFLTYFQNEAQLEKSRLLSDRFSAERPKGSFSTLEIQRTEQGDSAMYLCASSSSGGSSYNEQFFGPGTRLTVL.

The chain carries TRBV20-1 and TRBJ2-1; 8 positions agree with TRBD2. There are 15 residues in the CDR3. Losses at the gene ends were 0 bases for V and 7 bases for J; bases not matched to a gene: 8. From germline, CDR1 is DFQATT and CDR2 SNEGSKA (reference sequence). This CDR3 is CSAREGLGVGNEQFF. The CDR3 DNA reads TGCAGTGCTAGAGAGGGACTAGGGGTTGGAAATGAGCAGTTCTTC.

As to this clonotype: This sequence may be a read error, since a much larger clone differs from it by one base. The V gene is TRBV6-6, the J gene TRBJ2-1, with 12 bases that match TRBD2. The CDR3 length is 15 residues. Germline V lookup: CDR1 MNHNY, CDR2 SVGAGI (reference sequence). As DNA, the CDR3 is TGTGCCAGCAGTTCGACTAGCGGGGGTTTCAATAAGCAGTTCTTC. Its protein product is CASSSTSGGFNKQFF.

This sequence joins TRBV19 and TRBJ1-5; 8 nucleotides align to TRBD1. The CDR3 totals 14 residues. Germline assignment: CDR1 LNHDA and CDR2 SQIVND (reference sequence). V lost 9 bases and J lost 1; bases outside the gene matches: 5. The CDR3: CASQGAQSNQPQHF. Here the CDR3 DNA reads TGTGCCAGCCAGGGGGCGCAGAGCAATCAGCCCCAGCATTTT.

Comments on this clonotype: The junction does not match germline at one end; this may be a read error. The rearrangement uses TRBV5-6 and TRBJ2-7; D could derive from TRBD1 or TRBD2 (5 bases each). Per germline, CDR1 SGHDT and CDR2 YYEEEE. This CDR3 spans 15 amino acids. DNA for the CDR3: TGCGCCAGCAGCCAACAGAGGGGAAAGTCCTACGAGCAGTACTTC. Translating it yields CASSQQRGKSYEQYF.

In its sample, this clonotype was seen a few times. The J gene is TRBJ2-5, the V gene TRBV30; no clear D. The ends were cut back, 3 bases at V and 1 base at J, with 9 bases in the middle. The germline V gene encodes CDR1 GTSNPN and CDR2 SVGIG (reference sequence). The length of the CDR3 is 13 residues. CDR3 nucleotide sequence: TGTGCCTGGAGGCCCCGCGCCCAAGAGACCCAGTACTTC. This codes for CAWRPRAQETQYF.

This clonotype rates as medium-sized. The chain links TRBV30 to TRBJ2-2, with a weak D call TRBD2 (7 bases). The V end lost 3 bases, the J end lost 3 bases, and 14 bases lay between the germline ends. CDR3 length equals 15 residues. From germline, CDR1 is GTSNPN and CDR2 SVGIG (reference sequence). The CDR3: CAWRDSGIHTGELFF. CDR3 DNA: TGTGCCTGGAGGGACAGCGGGATCCACACCGGGGAGCTGTTTTTT. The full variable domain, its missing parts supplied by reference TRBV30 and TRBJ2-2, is SQTIHQWPATLVQPVGSPLSLECTVEGTSNPNLYWYRQAAGRGLQLLFYSVGIGQISSEVPQNLSASRPQDRQFILSSKKLLLSDSGFYLCAWRDSGIHTGELFFGEGSRLTVL.

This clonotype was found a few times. DNA for the CDR3: TGTGCCAGCAGCTCATGGGACATCGTCAGCAATCAGCCCCAGCATTTT. Amino acids: CASSSWDIVSNQPQHF. The chain links TRBV5-6 to TRBJ1-5, with D tentatively TRBD1 (6 bases). Germline V gene data show CDR1 as SGHDT and CDR2 as YYEEEE. V was pared by 3 bases and J by 1 base, with 14 bases between. This CDR3 spans 16 amino acids.

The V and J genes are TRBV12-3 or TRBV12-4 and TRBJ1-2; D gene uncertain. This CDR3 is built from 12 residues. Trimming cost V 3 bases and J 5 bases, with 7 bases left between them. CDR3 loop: CASSLWGYGYTF. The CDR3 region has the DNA TGTGCCAGCAGTTTGTGGGGATATGGCTACACCTTC.

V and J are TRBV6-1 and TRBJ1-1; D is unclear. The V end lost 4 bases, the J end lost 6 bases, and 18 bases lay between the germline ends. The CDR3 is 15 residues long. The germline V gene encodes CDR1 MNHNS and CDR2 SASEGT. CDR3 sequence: CASSGRSGSESEAFF. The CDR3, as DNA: TGTGCCAGCAGTGGCCGCTCGGGGAGCGAGTCTGAAGCTTTCTTT.

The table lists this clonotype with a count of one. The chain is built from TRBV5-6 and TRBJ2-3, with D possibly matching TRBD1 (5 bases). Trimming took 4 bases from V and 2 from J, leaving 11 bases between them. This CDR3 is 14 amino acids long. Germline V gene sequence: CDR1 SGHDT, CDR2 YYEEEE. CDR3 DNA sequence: TGTGCCAGCAGCCCGAAGGGGCTCACAGATACGCAGTATTTT. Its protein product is CASSPKGLTDTQYF.

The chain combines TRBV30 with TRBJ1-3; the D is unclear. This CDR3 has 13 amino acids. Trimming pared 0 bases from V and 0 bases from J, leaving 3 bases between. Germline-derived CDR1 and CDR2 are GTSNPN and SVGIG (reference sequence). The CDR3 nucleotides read TGTGCCTGGAGTGTACACTCTGGAAACACCATATATTTT. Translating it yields CAWSVHSGNTIYF.

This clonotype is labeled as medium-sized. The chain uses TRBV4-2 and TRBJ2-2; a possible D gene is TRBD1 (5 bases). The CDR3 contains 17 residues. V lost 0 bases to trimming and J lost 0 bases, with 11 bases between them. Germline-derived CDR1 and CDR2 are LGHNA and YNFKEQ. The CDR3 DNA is TGTGCCAGCAGCCAAGATCCTCAGGACACGAACACCGGGGAGCTGTTTTTT. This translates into CASSQDPQDTNTGELFF.

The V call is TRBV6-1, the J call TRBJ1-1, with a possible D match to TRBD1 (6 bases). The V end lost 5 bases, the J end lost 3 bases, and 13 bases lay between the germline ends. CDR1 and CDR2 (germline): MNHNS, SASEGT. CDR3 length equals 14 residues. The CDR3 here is CASSYLGGHTEAFF. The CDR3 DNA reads TGTGCCAGCAGTTATCTCGGGGGCCACACTGAAGCTTTCTTT.

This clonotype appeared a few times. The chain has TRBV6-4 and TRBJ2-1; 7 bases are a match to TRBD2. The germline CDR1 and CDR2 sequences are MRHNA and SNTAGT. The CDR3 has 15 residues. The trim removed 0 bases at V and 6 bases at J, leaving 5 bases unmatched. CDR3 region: CASSDSWTSRNEQFF. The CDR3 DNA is TGTGCCAGCAGTGACTCATGGACTAGTCGCAATGAGCAGTTCTTC.

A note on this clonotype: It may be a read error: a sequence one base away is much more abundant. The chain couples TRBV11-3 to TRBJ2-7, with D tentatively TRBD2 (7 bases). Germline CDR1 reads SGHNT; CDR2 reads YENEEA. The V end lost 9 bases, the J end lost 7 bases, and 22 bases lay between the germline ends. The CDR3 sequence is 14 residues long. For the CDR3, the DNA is TGTGCCAGTAGAGCTCTACAGGGAGCGGGGGAGCAGTACTTC. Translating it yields CASRALQGAGEQYF.

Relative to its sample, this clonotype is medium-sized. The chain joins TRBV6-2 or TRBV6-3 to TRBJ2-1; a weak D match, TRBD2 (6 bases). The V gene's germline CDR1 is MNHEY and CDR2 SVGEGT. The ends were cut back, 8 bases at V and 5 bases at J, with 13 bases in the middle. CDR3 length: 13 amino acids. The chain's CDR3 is CASGGESHNEQFF. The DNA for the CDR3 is TGTGCCAGCGGCGGGGAAAGTCACAATGAGCAGTTCTTC.

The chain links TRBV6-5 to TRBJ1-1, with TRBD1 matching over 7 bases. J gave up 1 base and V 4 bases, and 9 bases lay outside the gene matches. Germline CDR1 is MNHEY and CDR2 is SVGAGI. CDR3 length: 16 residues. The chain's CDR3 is CASSSKRGRKNTEAFF. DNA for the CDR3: TGTGCCAGCAGTTCTAAAAGGGGGCGGAAGAACACTGAAGCTTTCTTT.